This T cell receptor (beta chain) was captured by sequencing in a study of T cell repertoires in cytomegalovirus infection. In the study overall: Selected CMV epitopes included recently identified HLA-C-restricted ones as well as well-studied HLA-B-restricted ones. Public TCR beta signatures were indicative of both CMV infection and a matching HLA type.

Points on this clonotype: As yet, its antigen is unknown.

From the reads, TCRdb called clonotypes with MiXCR, one entry per CDR3 protein. There are some 920,000 distinct CDR3 sequences in the sample; about a third occur only once, and around an eighth lies in the top ten. Overall study findings and caveats: CMV-specific HLA-C-restricted TCR beta clonotypes dominated the ex vivo response.

CDR3 length equals 16 residues. V lost 0 bases and J lost 4; bases outside the gene matches: 5. Germline V gene data show CDR1 as SEHNR and CDR2 as FQNEAQ (reference sequence). The receptor's source is a human donor in good health (CMV status not recorded). Some clones in this sample may be carry-over from other donors' samples. This material consisted of cultured CD8+ T cells from PBMCs, taken from culture after CMV antigen stimulation. The chain employs TRBV7-9 and TRBJ1-4, with 7 nucleotides matching TRBD1. As DNA, the CDR3 is TGTGCCAGCAGCTTAGCGGGGACAGTCTTTAATGAAAAACTGTTTTTT. Translation: CASSLAGTVFNEKLFF. Together with reference TRBV7-9 and TRBJ1-4, the CDR3 gives the full variable domain: DTGVSQNPRHKITKRGQNVTFRCDPISEHNRLYWYRQTLGQGPEFLTYFQNEAQLEKSRLLSDRFSAERPKGSFSTLEIQRTEQGDSAMYLCASSLAGTVFNEKLFFGSGTQLSVL.